A single sample is the source of the 27 T cell receptor beta chains below, sequenced in a study of blood T cell repertoires in COVID-19. The data were produced by immunoSEQ multiplex PCR, yet TCRdb's version contains in-frame clones alone and is incomplete. The data contain about 200,000 clones, 80% to 95% of them singletons. The source material was peripheral blood. The receptor source for this set is a man in his fifties or sixties with COVID-19, enrolled during active disease.

The chain has TRBV6-6 and TRBJ2-5, with unresolved D. Germline lookup yields CDR1 MNHNY and CDR2 SVGAGI (reference sequence). V dropped 0 bases and J dropped 5 bases, with 7 bases sitting between them. The CDR3 covers 13 residues. The CDR3: CASSYSVAETQYF. The CDR3 DNA reads as TGTGCCAGCAGTTACTCAGTGGCTGAGACCCAGTACTTC.

The chain combines TRBV9 with TRBJ2-7, with 9 bases fitting TRBD2. Germline CDR1 is SGDLS and CDR2 is YYNGEE. The J segment lost 3 bases and the V segment lost 4 bases, leaving 8 bases of the junction unmatched. This CDR3 has 15 amino acids. The CDR3 here is CASSPQAGGVYEQYF. The CDR3 DNA sequence: TGTGCCAGCAGCCCACAAGCGGGAGGAGTCTACGAGCAGTACTTC. Together with reference TRBV9 and TRBJ2-7, the CDR3 gives the full variable domain: DSGVTQTPKHLITATGQRVTLRCSPRSGDLSVYWYQQSLDQGLQFLIQYYNGEERAKGNILERFSAQQFPDLHSELNLSSLELGDSALYFCASSPQAGGVYEQYFGPGTRLTVT.

This clone occurred once. A junction end diverges from the germline sequence, so it may reflect a read error. CDR3 sequence: CASSPDRGPNSF. For the CDR3, the DNA is TGTGCCAGCAGCCCGGACAGGGGGCCGAACAGTTTC. The chain employs TRBV7-8 and TRBJ1-2; 11 positions agree with TRBD1. The CDR3 has 12 amino acids. Germline-derived CDR1 and CDR2 are SGHVS and FQNEAQ.

The chain employs TRBV18 and TRBJ1-1; TRBD1 is a possible D gene (6 bases). V was shortened by 8 bases and J by 0 bases, with 19 bases between the two germline ends. CDR1 and CDR2 (germline): KGHSH, LQKENI. The CDR3 runs to 16 residues. The chain's CDR3 is CASEDNSRTVNTEAFF. The CDR3 coding sequence is TGTGCCAGCGAAGACAATAGTCGGACAGTGAACACTGAAGCTTTCTTT.

V gene TRBV2 combines with J gene TRBJ1-5; the D is unclear. This CDR3 is 16 amino acids long. The germline CDR1 and CDR2 sequences are SNHLY and FYNNEI. Trimming took 4 bases from V and 2 from J, leaving 15 bases between them. The CDR3 DNA follows: TGTGCCAGCAGTGCCGGACTCACGGGTGGCAATCAGCCCCAGCATTTT. It yields the protein CASSAGLTGGNQPQHF.

The V call is TRBV3-1 (or the pseudogene TRBV3-2), the J call TRBJ2-7; D uncertain. Germline V gene data show CDR1 as LGHDT and CDR2 as YNNKEL (reference sequence). CDR3 length: 14 amino acids. V gave up 0 bases and J gave up 6 bases, with 12 bases separating them. The CDR3 DNA is TGTGCCAGCAGCCAAGATCCTCGGGTAGCCGAGCAGTACTTC. Amino acid sequence: CASSQDPRVAEQYF.

The J gene is TRBJ1-2, the V gene TRBV30, with 7 bases lining up with TRBD1. CDR1 and CDR2 (germline): GTSNPN, SVGIG (reference sequence). This CDR3 is 12 amino acids long. V lost 3 bases, J lost 7 bases, and 5 bases stayed unmatched. The CDR3 spells CAWSLDRAGYTF. CDR3 in DNA: TGTGCCTGGAGCTTAGACAGGGCTGGCTACACCTTC.

The rearrangement uses TRBV7-9 and TRBJ1-5, with D tentatively TRBD1 (6 bases). Germline V gene sequence: CDR1 SEHNR, CDR2 FQNEAQ (reference sequence). Trimming shortened V by 1 base and J by 6 bases, and 13 bases separated the two germline ends. The CDR3 is 15 amino acids. As DNA, the CDR3 is TGTGCCAGCAGCTTAGGCAACAGGGAAGGTCAGCCCCAGCATTTT. This codes for CASSLGNREGQPQHF.

J is TRBJ1-1 and V is TRBV13; D not resolved. The CDR3 length is 16 residues. The germline V gene encodes CDR1 PRHDT and CDR2 FYEKMQ (reference sequence). V was clipped by 0 bases and J by 0 bases, with 11 bases between them. CDR3 loop: CASSLGGWGVNTEAFF. The CDR3 coding sequence is TGTGCCAGCAGCTTAGGCGGATGGGGAGTGAACACTGAAGCTTTCTTT. Complete variable domain (other parts from reference TRBV13 and TRBJ1-1): AAGVIQSPRHLIKEKRETATLKCYPIPRHDTVYWYQQGPGQDPQFLISFYEKMQSDKGSIPDRFSAQQFSDYHSELNMSSLELGDSALYFCASSLGGWGVNTEAFFGQGTRLTVV.

The V call is TRBV28, the J call TRBJ1-3, with TRBD1 matching over 9 bases. The germline V gene has CDR1 MDHEN and CDR2 SYDVKM. Unmatched junction bases numbered 17, after V lost 4 bases and J lost 4 bases. This CDR3 has 19 residues. CDR3: CASSSYPPGQGGAGNTIYF. DNA of the CDR3: TGTGCCAGCAGTTCTTATCCTCCGGGACAGGGAGGAGCGGGAAACACCATATATTTT.

J is TRBJ1-2 and V is TRBV3-1 (or the pseudogene TRBV3-2), with 10 nucleotides matching TRBD1. Trimming took 2 bases from V and 7 from J; bases not matched to a gene: 7. The CDR3 length is 15 residues. Germline V gene lookup returns CDR1 LGHDT and CDR2 YNNKEL (reference sequence). Written as DNA, the CDR3 is TGTGCCAGCAGCCAATCGGGGACAGGGGCGTTTGGCTACACCTTC. This translates into CASSQSGTGAFGYTF.

The chain employs TRBV12-5 and TRBJ2-2; TRBD2 is a possible D gene (6 bases). Trimming pared 6 bases from V and 4 bases from J, leaving 18 bases between. Germline lookup yields CDR1 LGHNT and CDR2 FRNRAP. The length of the CDR3 is 16 residues. The CDR3 sequence is CASGTLTSVSTGELFF. CDR3 bases: TGTGCTAGTGGCACCCTGACTAGTGTGAGCACCGGGGAGCTGTTTTTT.

About this clone: One end of the junction varies from germline; a read error may be responsible. The chain employs TRBV7-9 and TRBJ1-1; 9 bases fit TRBD1. Germline CDR1 SEHNR, CDR2 FQNEAQ (reference sequence). This CDR3 comprises 15 residues. The CDR3 DNA sequence: TGTGCCACCAGCCTACCGGGACAGGGAGGGACTGAAGCTTTCTTT. This encodes CATSLPGQGGTEAFF.

This clone was detected a few times. The genes are TRBV27 and TRBJ2-1, with TRBD2 matching 10 bases. CDR3 length: 16 amino acids. J gave up 8 bases and V 3 bases, and 10 bases lay outside the gene matches. Germline CDR1 and CDR2: MNHEY and SMNVEV (reference sequence). CDR3 protein: CASSFLSGRALYEQFF. The DNA of the CDR3 is TGTGCCAGCAGTTTTCTGAGCGGGAGGGCCCTCTATGAGCAGTTCTTC.

The genes are TRBV15 and TRBJ2-2; TRBD2 matches at 13 bases. The V gene end was trimmed by 11 bases and the J gene end by 4 bases; junction bases not matched to a gene: 4. The CDR3 spans 14 residues. Per germline, CDR1 LNHNV and CDR2 YYDKDF (reference sequence). As DNA, the CDR3 is TGTGCCGTCGGACTAGCGGGAGCCACCGGGGAGCTGTTTTTT. Protein: CAVGLAGATGELFF. Full variable domain (outside the CDR3, taken from reference TRBV15 and TRBJ2-2): DAMVIQNPRYQVTQFGKPVTLSCSQTLNHNVMYWYQQKSSQAPKLLFHYYDKDFNNEADTPDNFQSRRPNTSFCFLDIRSPGLGDTAMYLCAVGLAGATGELFFGEGSRLTVL.

CDR3 sequence (DNA): TGTGCCACGCGACAGGGCCTACGATATAATTCACCCCTCCACTTT. Protein sequence: CATRQGLRYNSPLHF. The V gene is TRBV19, the J gene TRBJ1-6; 7 positions match TRBD1. Germline V gives CDR1 LNHDA, CDR2 SQIVND (reference sequence). Unmatched junction bases numbered 10, after V lost 10 bases and J lost 4 bases. The length of the CDR3 is 15 residues.

The chain is built from TRBV9 and TRBJ1-1; the D gene is possibly TRBD1 (6 bases). CDR1 SGDLS and CDR2 YYNGEE come from the germline V gene. Deletions cut 4 bases from V and 7 bases from J, with 14 bases between. The length of the CDR3 is 13 residues. Written as DNA, the CDR3 is TGTGCCAGCAGCTCCAGGGGCGCAGATGAAGCTTTCTTT. Its protein product is CASSSRGADEAFF.

The rearrangement links TRBV5-1 to TRBJ2-7; perhaps TRBD2 as D (7 bases). The germline gives CDR1 SGHRS, CDR2 YFSETQ. The CDR3 spans 15 residues. The V end lost 4 bases, the J end lost 6 bases, and 20 bases lay between the germline ends. CDR3 region: CASSPEGRGGLEQYF. DNA for the CDR3: TGCGCCAGCAGCCCCGAGGGGAGGGGGGGCCTCGAGCAGTACTTC.

This chain links TRBV7-8 with TRBJ2-7; D perhaps matches TRBD1 (5 bases). The CDR3 is 14 residues long. The ends were cut back, 5 bases at V and 2 bases at J, with 13 bases in the middle. Per germline, CDR1 SGHVS and CDR2 FQNEAQ. CDR3 residues: CASSTDSVPYEQYF. The DNA for the CDR3 is TGTGCCAGCAGCACCGACAGCGTACCCTACGAGCAGTACTTC.

The chain uses TRBV5-1 and TRBJ2-1, with 10 bases that match TRBD2. This CDR3 spans 15 amino acids. V trimming: 2 bases; J trimming: 7 bases; junction bases outside the gene matches: 6. CDR1 SGHRS and CDR2 YFSETQ come from the germline V gene. CDR3 sequence (DNA): TGCGCCAGCAGCTTTGTGGCTAGCGGGGGTAATGAGCAGTTCTTC. Protein product: CASSFVASGGNEQFF.

The chain employs TRBV19 and TRBJ2-5, with D tentatively TRBD1 (6 bases). This CDR3 is 14 amino acids long. Germline V gene data show CDR1 as LNHDA and CDR2 as SQIVND (reference sequence). The V and J ends lost 5 bases and 4 bases respectively, with 14 bases between them. CDR3 protein: CASSSPRGGETQYF. CDR3 sequence (DNA): TGTGCCAGTAGTTCCCCCAGGGGCGGAGAGACCCAGTACTTC.

The chain joins TRBV4-1 to TRBJ1-2; D is unclear. CDR1 and CDR2 (germline): MGHRA, YSYEKL. The CDR3 length is 11 residues. V was shortened by 1 base and J by 7 bases, with 4 bases between the two germline ends. In DNA form, the CDR3 reads TGCGCCAGCAGCCAAGGGGCTGGCTACACCTTC. Protein product: CASSQGAGYTF.

CDR3 sequence: CASSYQGSFGNTIYF. CDR3 bases: TGTGCCAGCAGTTATCAGGGTTCTTTTGGAAACACCATATATTTT. The chain uses TRBV6-6 and TRBJ1-3, with D maybe TRBD1 (5 bases). The V end was cut by 3 bases, the J end by 3 bases, with 12 bases between. The CDR3 has 15 residues. CDR1 and CDR2 (germline): MNHNY, SVGAGI (reference sequence).

The chain joins TRBV3-1 (or the pseudogene TRBV3-2) to TRBJ2-7; tentative D call: TRBD2 (6 bases). V was clipped by 5 bases and J by 0 bases, with 11 bases between them. The CDR3 runs to 14 residues. CDR1 is LGHDT, CDR2 YNNKEL, per germline (reference sequence). The CDR3 reads CASSWLATSYEQYF. DNA for the CDR3: TGTGCCAGCAGCTGGCTAGCGACCTCCTACGAGCAGTACTTC.

The chain joins TRBV11-3 to TRBJ2-2, with TRBD2 as a possible D gene (7 bases). CDR3 length equals 17 residues. Germline V CDR1 and CDR2: SGHNT, YENEEA. Trimming stripped 5 bases from V and 3 bases from J, with 19 bases between. CDR3 DNA sequence: TGTGCCAGCAGCCACCGGGGAGGGGGGAGCCACACCGGGGAGCTGTTTTTT. Translated, it gives CASSHRGGGSHTGELFF.

The chain joins TRBV7-3 to TRBJ1-6; D possibly corresponds to TRBD1 (5 bases). With 5 bases removed from V and 9 bases from J, the gap between germline ends came to 20 bases. Germline V lookup: CDR1 SGHTA, CDR2 FQGTGA. This CDR3 spans 16 amino acids. CDR3 nucleotide sequence: TGTGCCAGCAGCAGAGGTAGTAGGCAGGGCGGTTCACCCCTCCACTTT. Residues: CASSRGSRQGGSPLHF.

This clone has a single count. The chain recombines TRBV5-1 with TRBJ2-1; D ambiguous. Trimming shortened V by 0 bases and J by 4 bases, and 8 bases separated the two germline ends. The CDR3 has 14 amino acids. The germline CDR1 and CDR2 sequences are SGHRS and YFSETQ. The CDR3 DNA sequence: TGCGCCAGCAGCTTGGGGCGGTTGTACAATGAGCAGTTCTTC. Translation: CASSLGRLYNEQFF.